This T cell receptor beta chain came from a study of blood T cell repertoires in COVID-19. Study-wide background: Samples taken during acute and convalescent COVID-19 were collected in the United States, Italy and Spain.

This CDR3 is built from 15 residues. V was clipped by 6 bases and J by 7 bases; unmatched bases: 10. Germline values: CDR1 SNHLY, CDR2 FYNNEI. The table came from immunoSEQ multiplex PCR; TCRdb's copy has only in-frame clones and leaves some out. The data hold about 61,000 clones, with more than 75% observed a single time. The material sequenced was peripheral blood. The receptor was derived from an older man in a cohort sampled during active COVID-19. The gene calls are TRBV2 and TRBJ2-1; 9 bases fit TRBD1. The DNA for the CDR3 is TGTGCCAGCAGCCTAAGTGGACAGGGGAAAAATGAGCAGTTCTTC. Amino acids: CASSLSGQGKNEQFF.